A single sample is the source of the 9 T cell receptor beta chains below, sequenced in a study of CD8 T cells in Susac syndrome. Reverse transcription of about 0.45 to 1 ug RNA was performed with random hexamers. TCRdb independently ran MiXCR on the immunoSEQ multiplex PCR reads; one entry per CDR3 protein. The sample includes over 95,000 distinct CDR3 sequences, around 90% seen only once; the top ten take 0.11% to 0.15%. The material sequenced was CD4+ T cells from PBMCs. These TCRs come from a human donor in good health.

This sequence joins TRBV2 and TRBJ2-2; 13 bases align to TRBD2. The CDR3 loop spans 18 amino acids. Looked up from germline, CDR1 is SNHLY and CDR2 is FYNNEI. Trimming removed 5 bases from V and 6 bases from J; junction bases left unmatched: 12. CDR3 bases: TGTGCCAGCAGTTCCCCGACTAGCGGGGGGCGCCGGTCCGGGGAGCTGTTTTTT. Its protein product is CASSSPTSGGRRSGELFF.

The CDR3 reads CASSLVPTSGPYEQYF. DNA of the CDR3: TGTGCCAGCAGCTTAGTTCCAACTAGCGGACCCTACGAGCAGTACTTC. The J gene is TRBJ2-7, the V gene TRBV11-2; 8 nucleotides agree with TRBD2. Germline CDR1 and CDR2: SGHAT and FQNNGV. The ends lost 1 base at V and 2 bases at J; junction bases unmatched: 7. The CDR3 loop spans 16 amino acids.

This clonotype was found once. The J gene is TRBJ1-1, the V gene TRBV6-6, with TRBD1 identical over 7 bases. This CDR3 has 15 residues. V was pared by 3 bases and J by 4 bases, with 8 bases of the junction left unmatched. The germline V gene has CDR1 MNHNY and CDR2 SVGAGI (reference sequence). CDR3 sequence: CASSYSTGLGTEAFF. CDR3 bases: TGTGCCAGCAGTTATTCGACAGGGCTGGGCACTGAAGCTTTCTTT.

The V call is TRBV5-4, the J call TRBJ1-1, with D possibly matching TRBD1 (5 bases). Trimming removed 4 bases from V and 1 base from J, with 11 bases in between. CDR1 is SGHNT, CDR2 YYREEE, per germline (reference sequence). The CDR3 length is 14 residues. CDR3 nucleotides: TGTGCCAGCAGCCCGGGGACGTCGAACACTGAAGCTTTCTTT. Translated, it gives CASSPGTSNTEAFF.

The chain couples TRBV20-1 to TRBJ1-2; maybe TRBD1 (6 bases). Between the trimmed V and J ends, which lost 4 bases and 5 bases, there was a span of 32 bases. The germline V gene has CDR1 DFQATT and CDR2 SNEGSKA (reference sequence). CDR3 size: 19 residues. The CDR3 spells CSATSSGDRDSLFEYGYTF. CDR3 in DNA: TGCAGTGCTACATCATCAGGGGACCGAGACTCACTATTCGAATATGGCTACACCTTC.

This clonotype has only one observation. The rearrangement joins TRBV12-3 or TRBV12-4 to TRBJ1-1, with a tentative D call TRBD1 (6 bases). V shed 10 bases and J shed 2 bases, with 17 bases lying between them. The CDR3 runs to 14 residues. CDR3 DNA sequence: TGTGCCACCCTATGGGAGGGGGGAAACACTGAAGCTTTCTTT. Its protein is CATLWEGGNTEAFF.

The CDR3 is CASSIWGSNQPQHF. DNA for the CDR3: TGTGCCAGTAGTATTTGGGGAAGCAATCAGCCCCAGCATTTT. The chain links TRBV19 to TRBJ1-5, with no clear D. Germline CDR1 LNHDA, CDR2 SQIVND (reference sequence). V gave up 3 bases and J gave up 1 base, with 7 bases separating them. This CDR3 has 14 amino acids.

This chain joins TRBV20-1 and TRBJ1-6; maybe TRBD1 (5 bases). The CDR3 extends over 19 amino acids. The V gene lost 0 bases and the J gene lost 10 bases, with 28 bases spanning the gap. Germline V gene data show CDR1 as DFQATT and CDR2 as SNEGSKA (reference sequence). The DNA for the CDR3 is TGCAGTGCTAGAGATCTCAGGGAAGGGGCCGGCCTCAGTGGCTCACCCCTCCACTTT. It yields the protein CSARDLREGAGLSGSPLHF.

J is TRBJ2-2 and V is TRBV25-1; a weak D match, TRBD1 (5 bases). Germline assignment: CDR1 MGHDK and CDR2 SYGVNS. This CDR3 is built from 17 residues. Trimming shortened V by 1 base and J by 2 bases, and 14 bases separated the two germline ends. Here the CDR3 reads CASSELSGRGNTGELFF. The CDR3 nucleotides read TGTGCCAGCAGTGAATTAAGTGGAAGGGGCAACACCGGGGAGCTGTTTTTT.